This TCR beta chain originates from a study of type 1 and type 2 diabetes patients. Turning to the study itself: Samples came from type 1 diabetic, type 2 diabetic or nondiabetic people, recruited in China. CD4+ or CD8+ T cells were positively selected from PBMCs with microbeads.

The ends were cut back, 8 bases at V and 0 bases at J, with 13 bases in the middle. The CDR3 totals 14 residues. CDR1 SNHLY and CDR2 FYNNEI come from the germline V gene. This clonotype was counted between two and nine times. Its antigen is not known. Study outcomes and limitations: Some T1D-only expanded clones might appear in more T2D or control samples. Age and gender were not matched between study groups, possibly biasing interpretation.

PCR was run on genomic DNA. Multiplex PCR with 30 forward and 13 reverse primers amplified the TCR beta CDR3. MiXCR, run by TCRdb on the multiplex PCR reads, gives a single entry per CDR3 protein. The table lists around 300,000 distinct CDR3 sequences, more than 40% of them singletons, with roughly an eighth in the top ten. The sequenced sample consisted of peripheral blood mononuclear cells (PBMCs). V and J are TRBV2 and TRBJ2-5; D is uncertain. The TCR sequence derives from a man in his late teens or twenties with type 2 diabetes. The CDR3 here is CASRPGRNQETQYF. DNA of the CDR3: TGTGCCAGCCGACCTGGGCGGAACCAAGAGACCCAGTACTTC.